The following is a TCR beta chain sequence with its context. Clones were sequenced by immunoSEQ multiplex PCR, and TCRdb holds only the in-frame ones, with some missing. The profile shows 140,000 or so clones, 80% of them singletons. The CDR3 extends over 16 amino acids. V was shortened by 6 bases and J by 0 bases, with 16 bases between the two germline ends. Looked up from germline, CDR1 is SGHNT and CDR2 is YYREEE (reference sequence). This sample stems from a study of blood T cell repertoires in COVID-19. The source of this sequence is a woman in her fifties or sixties with acute or convalescent COVID-19. This chain uses TRBV5-4 with TRBJ1-3; D may be TRBD1 (5 bases). Sample: peripheral blood. CDR3 in amino acids: CASTSWGVNSGNTIYF. In nucleotides, the CDR3 is TGTGCCAGCACCTCCTGGGGCGTCAACTCTGGAAACACCATATATTTT.